Listed here are 13 T cell receptor beta chains from one sample, sequenced in a study of T cell responses to AZD1222 COVID-19 vaccine. TCRdb's copy holds only in-frame clones and misses some; the assay was immunoSEQ multiplex PCR. The data hold some 180,000 clones, with approximately 89% observed a single time. The starting material was peripheral blood, obtained 28 days after the second AZD1222 dose. The receptors derive from an adult who received the AZD1222 COVID-19 vaccine.

V and J are TRBV29-1 and TRBJ1-5; 7 nucleotides align to TRBD1. The CDR3 has 13 amino acids. Per germline, CDR1 SQVTM and CDR2 ANQGSEA. V dropped 7 bases and J dropped 7; count of bases not matched to a gene: 10. CDR3 nucleotides: TGCAGCGCTACAGGGGATGGAGGACAGCCCCAGCATTTT. Residues: CSATGDGGQPQHF.

The J gene is TRBJ1-1, the V gene TRBV5-5; D remains ambiguous. The V end was cut by 4 bases, the J end by 3 bases, with 10 bases between. The CDR3 totals 13 residues. CDR1 is SGHKS and CDR2 is YYEKEE in the germline V gene (reference sequence). The CDR3 DNA sequence: TGTGCCAGCAGCGGATGGCAGGACACTGAAGCTTTCTTT. Residues: CASSGWQDTEAFF. The whole variable domain, remainder taken from reference TRBV5-5 and TRBJ1-1, is DAGVTQSPTHLIKTRGQQVTLRCSPISGHKSVSWYQQVLGQGPQFIFQYYEKEERGRGNFPDRFSARQFPNYSSELNVNALLLGDSALYLCASSGWQDTEAFFGQGTRLTVV.

The sample holds one count of this clone. This chain joins TRBV4-2 and TRBJ1-3, with D hard to call. The CDR3 consists of 15 residues. From germline, CDR1 is LGHNA and CDR2 YNFKEQ. Trimming took off 0 bases at V and 0 bases at J, with 6 bases between the two ends. CDR3 sequence: CASSQDPYSGNTIYF. The CDR3 bases are TGTGCCAGCAGCCAAGACCCCTACTCTGGAAACACCATATATTTT.

J is TRBJ2-4 and V is TRBV5-1; TRBD2 aligns across 7 bases. The CDR3 has 14 amino acids. Per the germline V gene, CDR1 is SGHRS and CDR2 is YFSETQ. J was trimmed by 6 bases and V by 3 bases; bases with no gene match: 6. The CDR3: CASSSLAVGNIQYF. DNA for the CDR3: TGCGCCAGCAGCTCGCTAGCGGTAGGAAACATTCAGTACTTC.

This sequence joins TRBV4-2 and TRBJ1-5; 9 bases are shared with TRBD1. This CDR3 has 16 residues. J gave up 1 base and V 4 bases, and 5 bases lay outside the gene matches. The V gene's germline CDR1 is LGHNA and CDR2 YNFKEQ. The DNA for the CDR3 is TGTGCCAGCAGCCCATATGGGACAGGGAGCAATCAGCCCCAGCATTTT. Encoded protein: CASSPYGTGSNQPQHF.

V and J are TRBV5-1 and TRBJ1-2, with D hard to call. Deletions cut 0 bases from V and 0 bases from J, with 12 bases between. The CDR3 contains 16 residues. CDR1 SGHRS and CDR2 YFSETQ come from the germline V gene. This CDR3 is CASSLGVTTSNYGYTF. Written as DNA, the CDR3 is TGCGCCAGCAGCTTGGGTGTGACAACTTCTAACTATGGCTACACCTTC.

This sequence joins TRBV15 and TRBJ1-2; 8 bases match TRBD1. The CDR3 is 17 amino acids. CDR1 is LNHNV, CDR2 YYDKDF, per germline (reference sequence). After removal of 1 base from V and 7 bases from J, the junction contained 14 bases not matched to a gene. The CDR3 DNA sequence: TGTGCCACCAGCAGAGCCGGACAGGGACAGCATATAGGTGGCTACACCTTC. It specifies CATSRAGQGQHIGGYTF. The full variable domain, with the rest looked up from reference TRBV15 and TRBJ1-2, is DAMVIQNPRYQVTQFGKPVTLSCSQTLNHNVMYWYQQKSSQAPKLLFHYYDKDFNNEADTPDNFQSRRPNTSFCFLDIRSPGLGDTAMYLCATSRAGQGQHIGGYTFGSGTRLTVV.

This rearrangement joins TRBV11-3 to TRBJ2-7, with TRBD1 matching 9 bases. This CDR3 comprises 18 residues. Germline V CDR1 and CDR2: SGHNT, YENEEA. The V gene end was trimmed by 5 bases and the J gene end by 4 bases; junction bases not matched to a gene: 18. The CDR3 DNA reads TGTGCCAGCAGCCGTCGGGACAGGGCTCCATGGAAGCCTTACGAGCAGTACTTC. This encodes CASSRRDRAPWKPYEQYF.

The chain combines TRBV27 with TRBJ2-7; a weak D match, TRBD2 (5 bases). This CDR3 contains 16 residues. V gave up 0 bases and J gave up 4 bases, with 16 bases separating them. Germline assignment: CDR1 MNHEY and CDR2 SMNVEV (reference sequence). The CDR3 sequence: CASSLSGVGISYEQYF. The CDR3 DNA sequence: TGTGCCAGCAGTTTATCCGGGGTCGGGATATCATACGAGCAGTACTTC.

DNA of the CDR3: TGTGCCACCAGCAGAGATCGGGGTGAAGGGAATGAAAAACTGTTTTTT. Its translation is CATSRDRGEGNEKLFF. The chain is built from TRBV15 and TRBJ1-4; D unresolved. V lost 0 bases and J 5 bases, leaving 13 bases between the germline ends. The CDR3 spans 16 residues. Germline CDR1 and CDR2: LNHNV and YYDKDF (reference sequence).

CDR3 residues: CASSSSGRMSTDTQYF. The CDR3 DNA reads as TGTGCCAGCAGCTCAAGCGGTCGGATGAGCACAGATACGCAGTATTTT. This rearrangement joins TRBV7-9 to TRBJ2-3; D is possibly TRBD2 (5 bases). Germline V gene lookup returns CDR1 SEHNR and CDR2 FQNEAQ (reference sequence). Between the trimmed V and J ends, which lost 4 bases and 0 bases, there was a span of 14 bases. The CDR3 is 16 amino acids.

The gene calls are TRBV5-8 and TRBJ2-7; D is unclear. The CDR3 sequence is 14 residues long. Germline lookup yields CDR1 SGHTS and CDR2 YDEGEE. The V gene lost 1 base and the J gene lost 2 bases, with 10 bases spanning the gap. The CDR3 here is CASSLNPGPYEQYF. Written as DNA, the CDR3 is TGTGCCAGCAGCTTGAATCCAGGTCCCTACGAGCAGTACTTC.

The CDR3 sequence is CAISESTRRGYEQYF. CDR3 in DNA: TGTGCCATCAGTGAGTCAACTCGCAGGGGCTACGAGCAGTACTTC. J is TRBJ2-7 and V is TRBV10-3; weak D call: TRBD1 (6 bases). The length of the CDR3 is 15 residues. V lost 0 bases and J lost 3, with 12 bases in between. Germline loops: CDR1 ENHRY, CDR2 SYGVKD.